The T cell receptor beta chain described here comes from a study of blood T cells in healthy people across ages. Findings and caveats of the study: Diversity was higher, and naive CD4+ cells more numerous, in long-lived donors than in aged donors.

To note about this clonotype: The antigen is unknown. Germline is not matched at one junction end, which may reflect a read error.

Ranging in age from roughly 6 to 90, the donors were healthy Caucasian individuals from Russia. About 10 milliliters of peripheral blood were drawn from each donor. PBMCs were isolated at a quantity of at least 6.5 million per sample. A sample-barcoded 5' primer and a J-beta primer mix were used in a second PCR of roughly 7 to 11 cycles. A single record per CDR3 protein comes from TCRdb applying MiXCR to the 5' RACE reads. This sample has about 600,000 distinct CDR3 sequences, with 45% to 55% found just once. CDR3 length: 12 residues. In germline, CDR1 is MNHEY, CDR2 SVGAGI. Sequences were obtained from blood. The sequence came from a man older than 75 in good health. This chain connects TRBV6-5 to TRBJ2-1; D unclear. The CDR3 sequence: CAISDTPNEQFF. The CDR3 nucleotides read TGTGCCATCAGTGATACCCCCAATGAGCAGTTCTTC.